The present entry profiles one T cell receptor beta chain with its context. Its antigen is unidentified. The data were taken from a study of T cell repertoires in cytomegalovirus infection. About the study: Matching HLA type and CMV infection were both indicated by public TCR beta signatures. Regarding the study as a whole: HLA-C-restricted CMV clonotypes gave the most frequent clonotype in two of eight donors. Summed frequency of public TCR beta families distinguished CMV carriers with the relevant HLA.

TCRdb independently ran MiXCR on the reads; one entry per CDR3 protein. This repertoire shows around 740,000 distinct CDR3 sequences, 35% to 40% found once; its top ten account for roughly 2.9%. The clonotype comes from a human donor in good health (CMV status not recorded). Some clones in this sample may be carry-over from other donors' samples. Sequences were obtained from PBMCs.

This chain's CDR3 is CASSTSTRDVADTQYF. The CDR3, as DNA: TGTGCCAGCAGTACCTCGACGAGGGACGTCGCAGATACGCAGTATTTT. The gene calls are TRBV2 and TRBJ2-3, with D possibly called TRBD1 or TRBD2 (5 bases each). The germline V gene has CDR1 SNHLY and CDR2 FYNNEI. The CDR3 loop spans 16 amino acids. With 5 bases removed from V and 4 bases from J, the gap between germline ends came to 19 bases. Together with reference TRBV2 and TRBJ2-3, the CDR3 gives the full variable domain: EPEVTQTPSHQVTQMGQEVILRCVPISNHLYFYWYRQILGQKVEFLVSFYNNEISEKSEIFDDQFSVERPDGSNFTLKIRSTKLEDSAMYFCASSTSTRDVADTQYFGPGTRLTVL.